This T cell receptor (beta chain) was retrieved from a study of T cell responses to AZD1222 COVID-19 vaccine. Regarding the study as a whole: Baseline serostatus was positive in only a handful of AZD1222 recipients.

Remarks on this clone: What it recognizes is unknown.

The repertoire was sequenced with immunoSEQ multiplex PCR; TCRdb's copy has only in-frame clones and lacks some. The sample records 150,000 or so clones, roughly 91% being singletons. The CDR3 has 16 amino acids. This clonotype originated in an adult in good health. The chain uses TRBV12-2 and TRBJ2-7; the table's D call of TRBD2 was not tested on the DNA. TRBV12-2 corresponds to a pseudogene. Sequencing was performed on peripheral blood, taken on day 0 of AZD1222 vaccination. The CDR3 sequence: CASRTGLAGLSYEQYF. Here the CDR3 DNA reads TGTGCAAGTCGCACTGGACTAGCGGGCCTCTCCTACGAGCAGTACTTC.